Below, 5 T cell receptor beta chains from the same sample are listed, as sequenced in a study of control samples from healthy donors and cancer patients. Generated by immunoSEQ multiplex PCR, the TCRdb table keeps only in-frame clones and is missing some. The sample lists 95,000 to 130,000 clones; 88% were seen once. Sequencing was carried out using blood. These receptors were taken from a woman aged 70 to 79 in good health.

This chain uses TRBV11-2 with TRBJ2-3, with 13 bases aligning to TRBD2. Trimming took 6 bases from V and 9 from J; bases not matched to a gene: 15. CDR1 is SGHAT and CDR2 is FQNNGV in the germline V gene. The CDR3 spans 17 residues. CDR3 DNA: TGTGCCAGCAGTCCCGGGACTAGCGGGGCAGGGTTCGGAACGCAGTATTTT. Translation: CASSPGTSGAGFGTQYF. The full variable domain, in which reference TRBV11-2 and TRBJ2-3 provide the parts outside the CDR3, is EAGVAQSPRYKIIEKRQSVAFWCNPISGHATLYWYQQILGQGPKLLIQFQNNGVVDDSQLPKDRFSAERLKGVDSTLKIQPAKLEDSAVYLCASSPGTSGAGFGTQYFGPGTRLTVL.

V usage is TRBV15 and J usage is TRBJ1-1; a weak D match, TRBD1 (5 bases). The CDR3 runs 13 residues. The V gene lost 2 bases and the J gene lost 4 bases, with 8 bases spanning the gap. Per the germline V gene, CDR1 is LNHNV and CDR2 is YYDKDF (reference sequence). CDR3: CATSRQGPTEAFF. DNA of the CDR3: TGTGCCACCAGCAGACAGGGACCCACTGAAGCTTTCTTT. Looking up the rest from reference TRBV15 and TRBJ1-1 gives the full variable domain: DAMVIQNPRYQVTQFGKPVTLSCSQTLNHNVMYWYQQKSSQAPKLLFHYYDKDFNNEADTPDNFQSRRPNTSFCFLDIRSPGLGDTAMYLCATSRQGPTEAFFGQGTRLTVV.

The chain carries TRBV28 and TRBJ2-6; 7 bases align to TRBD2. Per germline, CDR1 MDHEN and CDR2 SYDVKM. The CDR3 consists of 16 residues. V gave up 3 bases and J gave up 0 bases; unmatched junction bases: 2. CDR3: CASSFPGGSGANVLTF. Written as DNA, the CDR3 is TGTGCCAGCAGTTTCCCGGGAGGCTCTGGGGCCAACGTCCTGACTTTC.

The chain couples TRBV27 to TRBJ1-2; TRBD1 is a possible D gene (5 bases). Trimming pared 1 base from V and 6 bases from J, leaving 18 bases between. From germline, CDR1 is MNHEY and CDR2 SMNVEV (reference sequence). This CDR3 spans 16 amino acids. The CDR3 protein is CASSLLMVEGWDGYTF. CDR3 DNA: TGTGCCAGCAGTTTATTGATGGTTGAGGGGTGGGATGGCTACACCTTC.

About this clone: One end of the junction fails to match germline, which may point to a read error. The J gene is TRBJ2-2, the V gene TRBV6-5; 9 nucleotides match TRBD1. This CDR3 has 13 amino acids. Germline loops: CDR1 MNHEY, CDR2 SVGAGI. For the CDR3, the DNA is TGTGTCAGCAGGGGACAGGGAACCGGGGAGCTGTTTTTT. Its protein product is CVSRGQGTGELFF.